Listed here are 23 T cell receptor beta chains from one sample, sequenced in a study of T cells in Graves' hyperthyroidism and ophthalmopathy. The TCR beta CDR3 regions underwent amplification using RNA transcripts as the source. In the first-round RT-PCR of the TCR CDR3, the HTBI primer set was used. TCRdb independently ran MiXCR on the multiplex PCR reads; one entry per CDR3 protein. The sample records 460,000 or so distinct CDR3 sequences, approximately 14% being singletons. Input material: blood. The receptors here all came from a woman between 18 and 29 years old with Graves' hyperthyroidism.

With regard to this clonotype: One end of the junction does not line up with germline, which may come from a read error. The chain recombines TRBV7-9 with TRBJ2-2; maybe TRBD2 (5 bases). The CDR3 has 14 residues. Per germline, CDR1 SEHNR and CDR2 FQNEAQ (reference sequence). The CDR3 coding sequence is TGTGCCAGCGGCTTAGGAGGGAACACCGGGGAGCTGTTTTTT. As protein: CASGLGGNTGELFF.

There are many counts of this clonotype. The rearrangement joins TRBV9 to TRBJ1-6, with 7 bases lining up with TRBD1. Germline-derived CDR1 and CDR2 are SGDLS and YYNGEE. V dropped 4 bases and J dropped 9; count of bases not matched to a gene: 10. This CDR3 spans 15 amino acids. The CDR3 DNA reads TGTGCCAGCAGCCCGACCCGACAGGGAAGTTCACCCCTCCACTTT. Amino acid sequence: CASSPTRQGSSPLHF.

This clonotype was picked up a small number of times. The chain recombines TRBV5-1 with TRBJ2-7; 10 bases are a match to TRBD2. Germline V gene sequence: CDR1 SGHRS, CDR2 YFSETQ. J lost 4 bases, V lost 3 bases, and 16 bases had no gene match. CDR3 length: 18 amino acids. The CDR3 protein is CASSSTGKAGGLGYEQYF. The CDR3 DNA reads TGCGCCAGCAGCTCGACGGGGAAAGCGGGAGGGCTTGGGTACGAGCAGTACTTC.

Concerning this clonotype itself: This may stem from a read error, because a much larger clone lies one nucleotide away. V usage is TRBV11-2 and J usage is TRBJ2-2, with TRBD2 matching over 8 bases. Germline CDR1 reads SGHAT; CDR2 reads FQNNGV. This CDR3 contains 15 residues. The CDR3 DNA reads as TGTGCCAGCAGCTTAGGAGCGGGAGCCAGCGGGGGGCTGTTTTTT. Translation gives CASSLGAGASGGLFF.

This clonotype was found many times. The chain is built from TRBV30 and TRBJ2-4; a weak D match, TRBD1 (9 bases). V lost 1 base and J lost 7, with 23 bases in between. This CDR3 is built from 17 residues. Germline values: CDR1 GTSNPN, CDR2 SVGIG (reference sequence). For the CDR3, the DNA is TGTGCCTGGAGTGGGCCCCGGGAGGGACAGGGCCGGAACATTCAGTACTTC. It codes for CAWSGPREGQGRNIQYF.

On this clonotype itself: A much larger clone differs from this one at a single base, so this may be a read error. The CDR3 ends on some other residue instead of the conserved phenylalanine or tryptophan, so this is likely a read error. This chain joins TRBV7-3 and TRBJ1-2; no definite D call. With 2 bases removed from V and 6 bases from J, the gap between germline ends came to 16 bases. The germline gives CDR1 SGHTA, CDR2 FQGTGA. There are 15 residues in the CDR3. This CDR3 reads CASSLRPLRLDGYTS. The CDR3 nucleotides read TGTGCCAGCAGCTTACGGCCCCTGAGGTTAGATGGCTACACCTCC.

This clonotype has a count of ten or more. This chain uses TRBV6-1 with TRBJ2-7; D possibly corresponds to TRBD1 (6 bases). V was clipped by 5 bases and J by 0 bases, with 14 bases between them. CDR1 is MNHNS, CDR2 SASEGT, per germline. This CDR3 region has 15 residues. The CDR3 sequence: CASSIQGRSSYEQYF. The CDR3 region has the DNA TGTGCCAGCAGTATACAGGGCCGCAGCTCCTACGAGCAGTACTTC.

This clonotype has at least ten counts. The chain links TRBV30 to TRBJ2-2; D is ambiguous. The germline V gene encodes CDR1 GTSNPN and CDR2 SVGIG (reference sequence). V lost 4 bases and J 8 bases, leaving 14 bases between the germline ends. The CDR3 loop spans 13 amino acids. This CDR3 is CAWTTSGSGELFF. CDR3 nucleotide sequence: TGTGCCTGGACGACTTCCGGGTCGGGGGAGCTGTTTTTT.

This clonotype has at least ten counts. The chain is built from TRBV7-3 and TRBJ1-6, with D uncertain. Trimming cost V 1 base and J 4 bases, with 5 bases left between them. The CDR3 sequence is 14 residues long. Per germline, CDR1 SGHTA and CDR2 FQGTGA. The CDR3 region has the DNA TGTGCCAGCAGCTTAAAACCGTATAATTCACCCCTCCACTTT. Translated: CASSLKPYNSPLHF.

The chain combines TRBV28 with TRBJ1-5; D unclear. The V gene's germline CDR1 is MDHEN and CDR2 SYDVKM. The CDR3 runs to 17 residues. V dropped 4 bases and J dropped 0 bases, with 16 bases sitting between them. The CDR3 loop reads CASSWDPIRNSNQPQHF. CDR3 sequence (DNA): TGTGCCAGCAGTTGGGATCCTATACGGAATAGCAATCAGCCCCAGCATTTT.

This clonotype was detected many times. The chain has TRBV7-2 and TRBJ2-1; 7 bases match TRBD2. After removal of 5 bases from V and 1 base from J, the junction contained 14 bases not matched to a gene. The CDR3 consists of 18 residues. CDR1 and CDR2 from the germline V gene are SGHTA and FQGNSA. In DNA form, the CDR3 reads TGTGCCAGCAGCCGAAGACCACTAACTAGCGCGTCCTACAATGAGCAGTTCTTC. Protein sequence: CASSRRPLTSASYNEQFF. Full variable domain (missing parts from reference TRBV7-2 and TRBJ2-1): GAGVSQSPSNKVTEKGKDVELRCDPISGHTALYWYRQSLGQGLEFLIYFQGNSAPDKSGLPSDRFSAERTGGSVSTLTIQRTQQEDSAVYLCASSRRPLTSASYNEQFFGPGTRLTVL.

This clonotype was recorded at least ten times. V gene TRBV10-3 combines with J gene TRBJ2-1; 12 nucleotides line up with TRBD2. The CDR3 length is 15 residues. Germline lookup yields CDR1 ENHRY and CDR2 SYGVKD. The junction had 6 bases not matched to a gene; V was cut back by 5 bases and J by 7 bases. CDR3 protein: CAISRLAGVANEQFF. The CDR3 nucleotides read TGTGCCATCAGTAGACTAGCGGGAGTAGCAAATGAGCAGTTCTTC.

The chain's CDR3 is CASSPGQGPHTDTQYF. Here the CDR3 DNA reads TGTGCCAGCAGTCCGGGACAGGGTCCTCACACAGATACGCAGTATTTT. The rearrangement uses TRBV12-3 or TRBV12-4 and TRBJ2-3; 9 bases line up with TRBD1. Unmatched junction bases numbered 8, after V lost 5 bases and J lost 2 bases. This CDR3 has 16 amino acids.

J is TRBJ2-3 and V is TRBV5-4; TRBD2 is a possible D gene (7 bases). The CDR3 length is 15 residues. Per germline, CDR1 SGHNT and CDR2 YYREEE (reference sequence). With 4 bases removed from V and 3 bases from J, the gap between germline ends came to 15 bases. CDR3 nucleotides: TGTGCCAGCAGCATGTGGGGGGGCGCAACAGATACGCAGTATTTT. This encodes CASSMWGGATDTQYF.

CDR3 sequence reads: CASSSGRERDGYTF. DNA of the CDR3: TGTGCCAGTAGTAGCGGACGCGAACGCGATGGCTACACCTTC. The chain joins TRBV19 to TRBJ1-2; no clear D gene. Trimming removed 4 bases from V and 6 bases from J, with 15 bases in between. Germline V lookup: CDR1 LNHDA, CDR2 SQIVND (reference sequence). The CDR3 covers 14 residues.

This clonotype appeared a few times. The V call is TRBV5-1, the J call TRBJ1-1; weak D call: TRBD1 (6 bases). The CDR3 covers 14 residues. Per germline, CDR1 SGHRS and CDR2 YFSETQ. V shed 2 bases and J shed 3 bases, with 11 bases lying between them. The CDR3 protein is CASSLRTEHTEAFF. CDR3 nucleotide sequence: TGCGCCAGCAGCTTAAGGACAGAGCACACTGAAGCTTTCTTT.

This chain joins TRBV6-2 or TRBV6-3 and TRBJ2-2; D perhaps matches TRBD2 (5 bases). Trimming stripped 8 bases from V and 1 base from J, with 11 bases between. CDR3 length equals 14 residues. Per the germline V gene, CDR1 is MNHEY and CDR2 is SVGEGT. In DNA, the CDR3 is TGTGCCAGCGGGAGCAGATTGAACACCGGGGAGCTGTTTTTT. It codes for CASGSRLNTGELFF.

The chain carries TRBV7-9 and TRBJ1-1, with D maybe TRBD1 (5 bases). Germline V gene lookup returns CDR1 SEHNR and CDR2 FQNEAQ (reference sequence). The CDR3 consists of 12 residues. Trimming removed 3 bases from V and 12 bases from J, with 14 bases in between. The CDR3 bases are TGTGCCAGCAGCTTTGGGGCCAACAGCCCTTTCTTT. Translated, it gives CASSFGANSPFF.

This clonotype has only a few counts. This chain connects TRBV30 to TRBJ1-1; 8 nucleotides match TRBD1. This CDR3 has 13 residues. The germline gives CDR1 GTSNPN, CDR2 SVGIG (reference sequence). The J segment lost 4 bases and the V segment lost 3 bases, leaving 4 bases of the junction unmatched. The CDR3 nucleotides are TGTGCCTGGAGAACAGGGGGGATCACTGAAGCTTTCTTT. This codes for CAWRTGGITEAFF. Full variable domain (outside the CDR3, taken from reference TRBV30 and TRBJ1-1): SQTIHQWPATLVQPVGSPLSLECTVEGTSNPNLYWYRQAAGRGLQLLFYSVGIGQISSEVPQNLSASRPQDRQFILSSKKLLLSDSGFYLCAWRTGGITEAFFGQGTRLTVV.

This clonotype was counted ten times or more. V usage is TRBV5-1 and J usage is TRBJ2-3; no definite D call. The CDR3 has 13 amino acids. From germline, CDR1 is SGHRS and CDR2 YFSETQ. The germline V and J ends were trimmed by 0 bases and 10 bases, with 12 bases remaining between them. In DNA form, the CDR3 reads TGCGCCAGCAGCTTGGCGGGCCTAACTGCGCAGTATTTT. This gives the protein CASSLAGLTAQYF. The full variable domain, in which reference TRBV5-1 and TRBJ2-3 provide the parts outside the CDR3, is KAGVTQTPRYLIKTRGQQVTLSCSPISGHRSVSWYQQTPGQGLQFLFEYFSETQRNKGNFPGRFSGRQFSNSRSEMNVSTLELGDSALYLCASSLAGLTAQYFGPGTRLTVL.

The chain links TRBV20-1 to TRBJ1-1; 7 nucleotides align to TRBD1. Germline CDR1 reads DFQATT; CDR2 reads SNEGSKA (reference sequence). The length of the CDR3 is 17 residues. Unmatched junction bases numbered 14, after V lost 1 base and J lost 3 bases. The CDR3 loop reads CSARGGRGFLVDTEAFF. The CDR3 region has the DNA TGCAGTGCTAGAGGCGGCAGGGGGTTTTTGGTTGACACTGAAGCTTTCTTT.

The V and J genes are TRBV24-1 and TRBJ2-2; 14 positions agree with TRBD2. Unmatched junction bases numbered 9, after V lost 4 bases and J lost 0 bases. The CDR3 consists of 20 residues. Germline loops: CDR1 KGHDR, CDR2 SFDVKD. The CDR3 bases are TGTGCCACCAGTGACTCCGGGACTAGCGGGAGAGGCGCGAACACCGGGGAGCTGTTTTTT. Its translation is CATSDSGTSGRGANTGELFF.

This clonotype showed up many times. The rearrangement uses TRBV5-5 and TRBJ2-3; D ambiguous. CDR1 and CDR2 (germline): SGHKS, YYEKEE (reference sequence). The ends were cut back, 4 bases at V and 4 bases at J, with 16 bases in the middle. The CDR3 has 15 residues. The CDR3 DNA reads TGTGCCAGCAGCACTTCCGTAGGTGTTGCAGATACGCAGTATTTT. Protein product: CASSTSVGVADTQYF.